One TCR beta chain is described in this entry. Assay: immunoSEQ multiplex PCR; the TCRdb copy retains only in-frame clones and omits some. Of hundreds of thousands of clones detected, approximately 90% appear once; the ten largest clones hold approximately 0.01%. This sample was included in a study of shared T cell receptors in the human thymus. This CDR3 contains 13 residues. V shed 8 bases, J shed 2 bases, and the junction held 3 bases outside the gene matches. Looked up from germline, CDR1 is MNHEY and CDR2 is SVGAGI. These data also featured in a second study, about human thymus T cells.

This TCR came from a boy less than two years old with a congenital heart defect. The sample consisted of thymocytes. J is TRBJ2-1 and V is TRBV6-5; TRBD2 aligns across 7 bases. CDR3 region: CASAGRPYNEQFF. Written as DNA, the CDR3 is TGTGCCAGCGCCGGGAGGCCCTACAATGAGCAGTTCTTC.